This T cell receptor beta chain was retrieved from a study of cytomegalovirus exposure and HLA in healthy donors. The junction had 8 bases not matched to a gene; V was cut back by 4 bases and J by 6 bases. The CDR3 length is 15 residues. Germline V gives CDR1 SGHAT, CDR2 FQNNGV. Vbeta (60) and Jbeta (13) primers were used in the PCR. The data were produced by immunoSEQ multiplex PCR, yet TCRdb's version contains in-frame clones alone and is incomplete. Of about 100,000 clones in the sample, roughly 85% were seen once. V is TRBV11-2 and J is TRBJ1-4, with TRBD1 matching 7 bases. Specimen: PBMCs. This sequence originates from a woman aged 40-49 years in good health and CMV-seronegative. As DNA, the CDR3 is TGTGCCAGCAGCTCACCGGGACAGTTGCATGAAAAACTGTTTTTT. Translated: CASSSPGQLHEKLFF.